The 22 T cell receptor beta chains below come from one sample, sequenced in a study of blood T cell repertoires in COVID-19. Profiling relied on immunoSEQ multiplex PCR, and the TCRdb table lists in-frame clones only, not all of them. The table has 35,000 to 40,000 clones, about nine tenths seen once. The sample was peripheral blood. The receptor source for this set is a man between 65 and 80 years old with acute or convalescent COVID-19.

This chain connects TRBV28 to TRBJ1-4; D gene ambiguous. Germline-derived CDR1 and CDR2 are MDHEN and SYDVKM. Trimming cost V 8 bases and J 8 bases, with 15 bases left between them. The CDR3 spans 13 residues. CDR3 protein: CASGTLRREKLFF. CDR3 in DNA: TGTGCCAGCGGAACCCTCCGGCGGGAAAAACTGTTTTTT.

This chain uses TRBV5-1 with TRBJ1-6, with D possibly TRBD1 on 6 matching bases. Per germline, CDR1 SGHRS and CDR2 YFSETQ. The CDR3 covers 14 residues. V lost 4 bases and J lost 14, with 19 bases in between. In DNA, the CDR3 is TGCGCCAGCAGCGAGCCGGGACAAAATGTCGCCCTCCACTTT. This encodes CASSEPGQNVALHF.

V usage is TRBV2 and J usage is TRBJ1-5, with 8 bases lining up with TRBD1. This CDR3 comprises 16 residues. V trimming: 3 bases; J trimming: 4 bases; junction bases outside the gene matches: 8. The germline V gene encodes CDR1 SNHLY and CDR2 FYNNEI. The CDR3 nucleotides read TGTGCCAGCAGTGAGGCAGGGGGCGGTGAGAATCAGCCCCAGCATTTT. This translates into CASSEAGGGENQPQHF.

The chain joins TRBV6-6 to TRBJ2-2; tentative D call: TRBD1 (6 bases). The germline CDR1 and CDR2 sequences are MNHNY and SVGAGI (reference sequence). The V end was cut by 5 bases, the J end by 1 base, with 23 bases between. The CDR3 extends over 19 amino acids. CDR3 amino acids: CASSRDPYRVALNTGELFF. Here the CDR3 DNA reads TGTGCCAGCAGTCGCGATCCCTACAGGGTTGCCTTGAACACCGGGGAGCTGTTTTTT.

This clone came up once. V usage is TRBV19 and J usage is TRBJ1-5; 7 nucleotides align to TRBD1. The V segment lost 5 bases and the J segment 3 bases; nucleotides outside the gene matches: 4. CDR1 LNHDA and CDR2 SQIVND come from the germline V gene (reference sequence). The CDR3 extends over 14 amino acids. CDR3 sequence (DNA): TGTGCCAGTAGTGGACAGGACTACAATCAGCCCCAGCATTTT. Its translation is CASSGQDYNQPQHF.

The chain carries TRBV6-4 and TRBJ2-3; the match to TRBD2 covers 10 bases. The trim removed 6 bases at V and 6 bases at J, leaving 6 bases unmatched. The CDR3 sequence is 14 residues long. In germline, CDR1 is MRHNA, CDR2 SNTAGT. CDR3 DNA: TGTGCCAGCAGCTCTAGCGGGAGAGTCGATACGCAGTATTTT. Amino acids: CASSSSGRVDTQYF.

The V and J genes are TRBV15 and TRBJ2-3; TRBD2 matches 13 bases. This CDR3 spans 17 amino acids. V shed 1 base, J shed 13 bases, and the junction held 14 bases outside the gene matches. Germline CDR1 is LNHNV and CDR2 is YYDKDF (reference sequence). CDR3: CATSRGRLAGGLGGEYF. DNA of the CDR3: TGTGCCACCAGCAGAGGCCGACTAGCGGGAGGCCTGGGAGGGGAGTATTTT.

The rearrangement links TRBV28 to TRBJ2-7; a possible D gene is TRBD1 (6 bases). CDR1 is MDHEN, CDR2 SYDVKM, per germline. The CDR3 length is 13 residues. Trimming removed 7 bases at V and 3 bases at J, with 13 bases between. The CDR3 is CASTQQGFYEQYF. CDR3 DNA: TGTGCCAGCACCCAACAGGGTTTCTACGAGCAGTACTTC.

CDR3 loop: CASSRRDTYEQYF. The CDR3 bases are TGCGCCAGCAGCCGCAGGGACACCTACGAGCAGTACTTC. The chain is built from TRBV4-1 and TRBJ2-7; TRBD1 might be the D (6 bases). Germline assignment: CDR1 MGHRA and CDR2 YSYEKL. Trimming left V 4 bases short and J 2 bases short, with 9 bases between. The CDR3 totals 13 residues.

J is TRBJ2-7 and V is TRBV4-1; D not resolved. The CDR3 length is 16 residues. Germline values: CDR1 MGHRA, CDR2 YSYEKL. Trimming took off 1 base at V and 2 bases at J, with 15 bases between the two ends. This CDR3 is CASSQGSSRSAYEQYF. The CDR3 DNA reads as TGCGCCAGCAGCCAAGGGTCCTCACGGAGCGCCTACGAGCAGTACTTC.

This clone was observed a few times. The rearrangement links TRBV10-3 to TRBJ1-1; no firm D call. Germline loops: CDR1 ENHRY, CDR2 SYGVKD. The CDR3 is 13 residues long. V lost 4 bases and J 0 bases, leaving 6 bases between the germline ends. This CDR3 is CAISAALNTEAFF. The CDR3 DNA reads as TGTGCCATCAGTGCAGCGCTGAACACTGAAGCTTTCTTT.

This clone was detected once. This chain connects TRBV11-2 to TRBJ2-7, with 7 positions matching TRBD2. The CDR3 loop spans 16 amino acids. Trimming at V came to 5 bases and at J to 3 bases, leaving 13 bases not matched to a gene. The germline V gene has CDR1 SGHAT and CDR2 FQNNGV. In DNA form, the CDR3 reads TGTGCCAGCAGCCTATCTCCCCGGCGGGAGATCTACGAGCAGTACTTC. Protein product: CASSLSPRREIYEQYF.

The chain links TRBV7-2 to TRBJ2-3, with TRBD2 matching 10 bases. V gave up 3 bases and J gave up 2 bases; unmatched junction bases: 2. The CDR3 contains 15 residues. From germline, CDR1 is SGHTA and CDR2 FQGNSA. The CDR3 bases are TGTGCCAGCAGCTTGGGACTAGCGTACACAGATACGCAGTATTTT. Residues: CASSLGLAYTDTQYF.

The V call is TRBV19, the J call TRBJ2-5; TRBD2 agrees at 8 bases. Germline loops: CDR1 LNHDA, CDR2 SQIVND (reference sequence). The length of the CDR3 is 13 residues. Losses at the gene ends were 5 bases for V and 8 bases for J; bases not matched to a gene: 7. The CDR3 sequence: CASSLGLADTQYF. CDR3 bases: TGTGCCAGTAGTCTCGGACTAGCTGACACCCAGTACTTC.

The chain couples TRBV15 to TRBJ1-4; 8 positions agree with TRBD1. This CDR3 is built from 16 residues. CDR1 is LNHNV and CDR2 is YYDKDF in the germline V gene (reference sequence). The V gene end was trimmed by 5 bases and the J gene end by 8 bases; junction bases not matched to a gene: 13. CDR3 sequence (DNA): TGTGCCACCAGCGCAATGAAGGACAGGGTGGGGGAAAAACTGTTTTTT. This encodes CATSAMKDRVGEKLFF.

CDR3 in amino acids: CASSALGLVEQYF. Written as DNA, the CDR3 is TGTGCCAGCAGTGCCCTCGGACTAGTCGAGCAGTACTTC. The chain has TRBV27 and TRBJ2-7; 7 bases match TRBD2. Trimming removed 5 bases from V and 6 bases from J; junction bases left unmatched: 7. This CDR3 has 13 amino acids. The germline gives CDR1 MNHEY, CDR2 SMNVEV (reference sequence).

To note about this clone: Relative to the germline gene, one junction end is altered; a read error may explain this. The chain uses TRBV7-2 and TRBJ2-7; 9 nucleotides align to TRBD2. From germline, CDR1 is SGHTA and CDR2 FQGNSA. The CDR3 runs to 15 residues. CDR3 bases: TGTGCCAGCAGCTTAGGGGTGACTAGCGGAATTTGGCAGGTCTTC. This codes for CASSLGVTSGIWQVF.

The V and J genes are TRBV25-1 and TRBJ2-2; 7 bases fit TRBD2. CDR1 is MGHDK, CDR2 SYGVNS, per germline. The CDR3 spans 14 residues. Germline trimming cut 6 bases from V and 6 bases from J; bases unmatched to any gene: 7. In DNA form, the CDR3 reads TGTGCCAGCAGGCCGGGAGCGGGGTCCGGGGAGCTGTTTTTT. Its translation: CASRPGAGSGELFF.

The V and J genes are TRBV28 and TRBJ2-3; D is unclear. Germline V gene lookup returns CDR1 MDHEN and CDR2 SYDVKM. The CDR3 extends over 13 amino acids. With 6 bases removed from V and 0 bases from J, the gap between germline ends came to 7 bases. CDR3 amino acids: CASSPSSTDTQYF. CDR3 in DNA: TGTGCCAGCAGCCCCTCTAGCACAGATACGCAGTATTTT.

The chain links TRBV5-1 to TRBJ2-5; D is perhaps TRBD2 (5 bases). The length of the CDR3 is 14 residues. Deletions cut 4 bases from V and 3 bases from J, with 13 bases between. From germline, CDR1 is SGHRS and CDR2 YFSETQ. The CDR3 nucleotides are TGCGCCAGCAGCCCCGGGATCCTCAAAGAGACCCAGTACTTC. It yields the protein CASSPGILKETQYF.

This clone was observed once. The rearrangement links TRBV2 to TRBJ2-1; D might be TRBD2 (7 bases). Per germline, CDR1 SNHLY and CDR2 FYNNEI. V lost 3 bases to trimming and J lost 7 bases, with 13 bases between them. CDR3 length: 14 residues. The CDR3 loop is CASSDPRGANEQFF. The CDR3 DNA follows: TGTGCCAGCAGTGATCCTCGGGGGGCAAATGAGCAGTTCTTC.

The chain joins TRBV7-9 to TRBJ2-7, with 8 bases fitting TRBD1. The CDR3 is 14 amino acids. CDR1 SEHNR and CDR2 FQNEAQ come from the germline V gene (reference sequence). Trimming at V came to 4 bases and at J to 7 bases, leaving 9 bases not matched to a gene. The CDR3 reads CASSSIRQGPEQYF. The CDR3 nucleotides read TGTGCCAGCAGCTCCATCAGACAGGGGCCAGAGCAGTACTTC.